A selection of T cell receptor beta chains follows, all from one sample in a study of blood T cell repertoires in COVID-19. TCRdb's copy holds only in-frame clones and misses some; the assay was immunoSEQ multiplex PCR. The data contain approximately 320,000 clones, 87% of them singletons. Sequencing input: PBMCs or T cells enriched from blood (not recorded which). These TCRs come from a woman younger than 35 who had recovered from COVID-19. CDR3s include the opening cysteine and the closing phenylalanine or tryptophan. D genes are given only for firm matches. Size values are once, few and many counts, or a class for expanded clones, and some rows have none.

TRBJ2-3,.,TRBD2,TRBV6-2/TRBV6-3,CASSYWAGTSGRAGDTQYF,TGTGCCAGCAGTTACTGGGCCGGGACTAGCGGGAGGGCCGGAGATACGCAGTATTTT
TRBJ1-1,once,.,TRBV7-8,CASSSFAGEAFF,TGTGCCAGCAGCTCATTCGCGGGTGAAGCTTTCTTT
TRBJ2-2,.,.,TRBV2,CASSLSGNTGELFF,TGTGCCAGCAGTCTTAGCGGGAACACCGGGGAGCTGTTTTTT
TRBJ2-7,.,.,TRBV27,CASSSTYEQYF,TGTGCCAGCAGTTCCACCTACGAGCAGTACTTC
TRBJ2-1,.,.,TRBV19,CASSIDPYEQFF,TGTGCCAGTAGTATAGACCCTTATGAGCAGTTCTTC
TRBJ2-7,.,TRBD1,TRBV7-8,CASSSNLQGVVDEQYF,TGTGCCAGCAGCTCAAACCTACAGGGGGTAGTGGACGAGCAGTACTTC
TRBJ1-1,.,.,TRBV27,CASSAGQGYTEAFF,TGTGCCAGCAGTGCCGGACAAGGCTACACTGAAGCTTTCTTT
TRBJ1-6,few,.,TRBV11-2,CASAPAGAVSPLHF,TGTGCCAGCGCCCCTGCAGGGGCGGTATCACCCCTCCACTTT
TRBJ1-1,.,TRBD1,TRBV18,CASSPQTGGDTEAFF,TGTGCCAGCTCACCCCAGACAGGGGGAGACACTGAAGCTTTCTTT
TRBJ1-5,.,.,TRBV3-1/TRBV3-2,CASRPGHTSNQPQHF,TGTGCCAGCAGGCCGGGACACACTAGCAATCAGCCCCAGCATTTT
TRBJ2-1,.,TRBD1,TRBV19,CASSTDRGYYNEQFF,TGTGCCAGTAGTACGGACAGGGGATACTACAATGAGCAGTTCTTC
TRBJ1-3,.,.,TRBV7-2,CASSLRGGGNTIYF,TGTGCCAGCAGCTTACGCGGAGGAGGAAACACCATATATTTT
TRBJ2-1,.,.,TRBV7-8,CASSLERQYNEQFF,TGTGCCAGCAGCTTAGAGAGGCAGTACAATGAGCAGTTCTTC
TRBJ2-3,.,.,TRBV28,CASSLPGQGTDTQYF,TGTGCCAGCAGTTTACCCGGACAAGGCACAGATACGCAGTATTTT
TRBJ1-6,.,TRBD1,TRBV6-5,CASSSTGVSPLHF,TGTGCCAGCAGTTCCACAGGGGTATCACCCCTCCACTTT
TRBJ2-2,.,.,TRBV5-1,CASSLDGVSGNTGELFF,TGCGCCAGCAGCTTGGATGGGGTTAGCGGGAACACCGGGGAGCTGTTTTTT
TRBJ1-1,.,.,TRBV4-3,CASSSTGMNTEAFF,TGCGCCAGCAGCTCCACAGGGATGAACACTGAAGCTTTCTTT
TRBJ1-5,once,TRBD1,TRBV4-3,CASSQDRTGAGSQPQHF,TGCGCCAGCAGCCAGGATAGGACAGGGGCAGGCTCTCAGCCCCAGCATTTT
TRBJ1-2,.,.,TRBV28,CASSPTALYGYTF,TGTGCCAGCAGCCCGACAGCTCTATATGGCTACACCTTC
TRBJ2-1,.,TRBD2,TRBV5-4,CASSLESTSGSGQFF,TGTGCCAGCAGCTTGGAGTCGACTAGCGGGAGTGGCCAGTTCTTC
TRBJ1-2,.,.,TRBV12-5,CASGLVIRTVNYGYTF,TGTGCTAGTGGTTTGGTTATTAGGACTGTGAACTATGGCTACACCTTC
TRBJ2-1,.,TRBD1,TRBV6-4,CASSLTGLDEQFF,TGTGCCAGCAGTCTGACAGGGTTGGATGAGCAGTTCTTC
TRBJ1-1,.,.,TRBV7-2,CASSLGLTIRQAVNTEAFF,TGTGCCAGCAGCTTAGGACTAACCATAAGACAGGCAGTGAACACTGAAGCTTTCTTT
TRBJ1-3,.,.,TRBV9,CASSPRGRRGIYF,TGTGCCAGCAGCCCCCGCGGGCGAAGAGGGATATATTTT
TRBJ2-7,few,TRBD2,TRBV19,CASSRGTSGRNGGLYEQYF,TGTGCCAGTAGCCGCGGGACTAGCGGGAGGAACGGAGGACTTTACGAGCAGTACTTC
TRBJ2-7,.,TRBD1,TRBV4-1,CASSQGGQGFYEQYF,TGCGCCAGCAGCCAAGGGGGACAGGGCTTCTACGAGCAGTACTTC
TRBJ2-7,.,.,TRBV28,CASSLFSGDEQYF,TGTGCCAGCAGTTTATTTTCGGGTGACGAGCAGTACTTC
TRBJ2-7,.,.,TRBV7-9,CASSSLGGPSTREQYF,TGTGCCAGCAGCTCCCTAGGCGGGCCCTCTACGAGGGAGCAGTACTTC
TRBJ2-1,.,.,TRBV18,CASSPPPENNEQFF,TGTGCCAGCTCACCACCGCCGGAGAACAATGAGCAGTTCTTC
TRBJ2-7,.,.,TRBV7-8,CASSSSVSTEQYF,TGTGCCAGCAGCTCTAGCGTGTCTACCGAGCAGTACTTC
TRBJ2-7,.,TRBD1,TRBV4-2,CASSQDQPGQAGEQYF,TGTGCCAGCAGCCAAGATCAGCCGGGACAGGCTGGCGAGCAGTACTTC
TRBJ2-7,.,.,TRBV30,CAWIAPVRGAGEQYF,TGTGCCTGGATCGCCCCTGTCAGGGGGGCGGGGGAGCAGTACTTC
TRBJ2-5,.,.,TRBV7-8,CASSLVYYETQYF,TGTGCCAGCAGCTTAGTCTACTACGAGACCCAGTACTTC
TRBJ2-3,.,.,TRBV11-3,CASSFGQNTDTQYF,TGTGCCAGCAGCTTCGGACAGAACACAGATACGCAGTATTTT
TRBJ2-1,.,TRBD2,TRBV7-3,CASSASGAGGYEQFF,TGTGCCAGCAGCGCCTCGGGGGCGGGGGGCTATGAGCAGTTCTTC
TRBJ1-2,few,TRBD1,TRBV6-1,CASSEIRDRGLANGYTF,TGTGCCAGCAGTGAAATTCGGGACAGGGGTTTGGCGAATGGCTACACCTTC
TRBJ1-1,.,TRBD1,TRBV5-6,CASSWATGGRSTEAFF,TGTGCCAGCAGCTGGGCGACAGGGGGCAGGAGCACTGAAGCTTTCTTT
TRBJ1-2,.,TRBD1,TRBV27,CASGEQGADGYTF,TGTGCCAGCGGAGAACAGGGGGCAGATGGCTACACCTTC
TRBJ2-7,.,TRBD1,TRBV3-1/TRBV3-2,CASSPRGDRGYEQYF,TGTGCCAGCAGCCCGAGGGGGGACAGGGGTTACGAGCAGTACTTC
TRBJ2-7,.,.,TRBV21-1,CASSKTASGSSYEQYF,TGTGCCAGCAGCAAAACAGCTAGCGGGAGTAGTTACGAGCAGTACTTC
TRBJ2-5,.,.,TRBV5-1,CASSFGGGETQYF,TGCGCCAGCAGCTTTGGGGGAGGAGAGACCCAGTACTTC
TRBJ1-2,once,.,TRBV28,CASSLSRGTYGYTF,TGTGCCAGCAGTTTATCCAGGGGAACTTATGGCTACACCTTC
TRBJ1-1,.,TRBD1,TRBV9,CASSVDGTGGREAFF,TGTGCCAGCAGCGTAGATGGGACAGGGGGACGTGAAGCTTTCTTT
TRBJ2-7,.,TRBD1,TRBV11-1,CASSWTGDRGHEQYF,TGTGCCAGCAGCTGGACGGGGGACAGGGGGCACGAGCAGTACTTC
TRBJ2-1,.,TRBD2,TRBV27,CASSEATSVSYNEQFF,TGTGCCAGCAGTGAGGCCACTAGCGTCTCCTACAATGAGCAGTTCTTC
TRBJ2-7,.,.,TRBV11-2,CASSLAVQGSNEQYF,TGTGCCAGCAGCTTAGCGGTACAGGGTAGCAACGAGCAGTACTTC
TRBJ1-2,few,TRBD1,TRBV7-2,CASSSRAPGGWYGYTF,TGTGCCAGCAGCTCTAGAGCCCCAGGGGGCTGGTATGGCTACACCTTC
TRBJ1-4,once,.,TRBV19,CANHRDATNEKLFF,TGTGCCAATCACAGGGATGCAACTAATGAAAAACTGTTTTTT
TRBJ1-2,.,.,TRBV6-5,CASSYSIAGSGSYTF,TGTGCCAGCAGTTACTCGATTGCCGGGTCAGGGAGCTACACCTTC